The present entry profiles one T cell receptor (beta chain) with its context. This entry comes from a study of neoadjuvant anti-PD-1 for oral cavity cancer. The data were produced by immunoSEQ multiplex PCR, yet TCRdb's version contains in-frame clones alone and is incomplete. Of 10,000 or so clones detected, about 73% appear once; the ten largest clones hold 4.2%. Sample time point: after neoadjuvant nivolumab, at surgical resection. V trimming: 4 bases; J trimming: 1 base; junction bases outside the gene matches: 4. The CDR3 runs to 15 residues. CDR1 and CDR2 from the germline V gene are SNHLY and FYNNEI.

Specimen: PBMCs, collected after nivolumab (anti-PD-1) treatment. The source is a person between 40 and 79 years old with oral cavity squamous cell carcinoma. The chain uses TRBV2 and TRBJ1-5, with 7 bases matching TRBD1. For the CDR3, the DNA is TGTGCCAGCAGTGTATGGACAGGCAGCAATCAGCCCCAGCATTTT. Its translation: CASSVWTGSNQPQHF.